The 29 T cell receptor beta chains given below trace back to one sample, sequenced in a study of cytomegalovirus exposure and HLA in healthy donors. The PCR had 60 Vbeta and 13 Jbeta primers. Profiling relied on immunoSEQ multiplex PCR, and the TCRdb table lists in-frame clones only, not all of them. The sample shows 87,000 or so clones, approximately 7.1% of them seen only once. Source material: PBMCs. Receptor source: a man aged 45 to 65 in good health and CMV-seronegative.

The chain has TRBV27 and TRBJ2-2; TRBD2 agrees at 7 bases. This CDR3 has 14 amino acids. Germline CDR1 and CDR2: MNHEY and SMNVEV (reference sequence). J lost 2 bases, V lost 10 bases, and 7 bases had no gene match. CDR3 in DNA: TGTGCCAACCCGAGCGGGGCCAACACCGGGGAGCTGTTTTTT. It specifies CANPSGANTGELFF.

With regard to this clone: A read error may produce the germline difference seen at one junction end. The J gene is TRBJ2-1, the V gene TRBV7-9; 10 bases agree with TRBD2. The germline V gene has CDR1 SEHNR and CDR2 FQNEAQ (reference sequence). The CDR3 sequence is 15 residues long. CDR3 bases: TGTGCCAGCAGCCTAGCGGGAGCATCCTACAATGAGCAGTTCTTC. Its translation: CASSLAGASYNEQFF. The full variable domain, in which reference TRBV7-9 and TRBJ2-1 provide the parts outside the CDR3, is DTGVSQNPRHKITKRGQNVTFRCDPISEHNRLYWYRQTLGQGPEFLTYFQNEAQLEKSRLLSDRFSAERPKGSFSTLEIQRTEQGDSAMYLCASSLAGASYNEQFFGPGTRLTVL.

As to this clone: Other nucleotide sequences in the sample specify the same CDR3. J is TRBJ2-5 and V is TRBV6-1; D is possibly TRBD1 (5 bases). Germline V gives CDR1 MNHNS, CDR2 SASEGT. The CDR3 covers 12 residues. The V and J ends lost 3 bases and 5 bases respectively, with 7 bases between them. CDR3 sequence (DNA): TGTGCCAGCAGTGAGAACAGGGAGACCCAGTACTTC. Translating it yields CASSENRETQYF.

V gene TRBV4-2 combines with J gene TRBJ1-3; D is possibly TRBD1 (5 bases). V gave up 6 bases and J gave up 1 base, with 13 bases separating them. Germline V gene data show CDR1 as LGHNA and CDR2 as YNFKEQ. This CDR3 spans 15 amino acids. The CDR3 coding sequence is TGTGCCAGCAGTCAGATACGGGGGTCTGGAAACACCATATATTTT. Translated, it gives CASSQIRGSGNTIYF.

This clone has a handful of counts. The chain uses TRBV11-3 and TRBJ2-7; D unclear. The CDR3 is 13 amino acids. Germline-derived CDR1 and CDR2 are SGHNT and YENEEA. V lost 1 base to trimming and J lost 1 base, with 5 bases between them. DNA for the CDR3: TGTGCCAGCAGCTTAGGGGCTTCCTACGAGCAGTACTTC. Its translation: CASSLGASYEQYF.

This clone has a handful of counts. The CDR3: CASSSRTGSRTREETQYF. The CDR3 nucleotides are TGTGCCAGCAGCTCCCGGACAGGGTCACGTACTCGTGAAGAGACCCAGTACTTC. The V call is TRBV7-3, the J call TRBJ2-5, with TRBD1 matching 8 bases. With V trimmed by 4 bases and J by 3 bases, 16 bases remained unmatched. This CDR3 has 18 amino acids. The germline gives CDR1 SGHTA, CDR2 FQGTGA.

This clone was recorded a few times. The chain is built from TRBV5-1 and TRBJ2-7; D may be TRBD2 (6 bases). V was clipped by 0 bases and J by 0 bases, with 13 bases between them. Germline-derived CDR1 and CDR2 are SGHRS and YFSETQ. This CDR3 has 16 residues. CDR3 loop: CASSLGLAPSSYEQYF. The CDR3 DNA sequence: TGCGCCAGCAGCTTGGGCCTAGCGCCTTCCTCCTACGAGCAGTACTTC.

The chain carries TRBV9 and TRBJ1-1; 9 bases are shared with TRBD1. The germline V gene encodes CDR1 SGDLS and CDR2 YYNGEE. This CDR3 has 12 residues. V gave up 4 bases and J gave up 9 bases; unmatched junction bases: 4. In DNA, the CDR3 is TGTGCCAGCAGCCCTGGACAGGGGAAAGCTTTCTTT. This encodes CASSPGQGKAFF.

This rearrangement joins TRBV4-1 to TRBJ2-1, with TRBD2 identical over 9 bases. This CDR3 contains 17 residues. After removal of 2 bases from V and 2 bases from J, the junction contained 7 bases not matched to a gene. The V gene's germline CDR1 is MGHRA and CDR2 YSYEKL. CDR3 DNA sequence: TGCGCCAGCAGCCAAAGTGGCGCGGGGGGGACCTACAATGAGCAGTTCTTC. It encodes CASSQSGAGGTYNEQFF.

The chain joins TRBV6-1 to TRBJ2-5; tentatively, D is TRBD1 (9 bases). CDR3 length: 15 amino acids. V lost 6 bases and J 5 bases, leaving 19 bases between the germline ends. Germline CDR1 is MNHNS and CDR2 is SASEGT. The CDR3 coding sequence is TGTGCCAGCAGAAAAACAGGGGGCGGGGGGGAGACCCAGTACTTC. Translation gives CASRKTGGGGETQYF.

This clone was observed a handful of times. The V call is TRBV30, the J call TRBJ1-5, with D hard to call. The ends were cut back, 2 bases at V and 2 bases at J, with 13 bases in the middle. CDR1 and CDR2 from the germline V gene are GTSNPN and SVGIG (reference sequence). CDR3 length: 15 residues. The CDR3 DNA reads as TGTGCCTGGAGTCCCCTGGGTGGGCGCAATCAGCCCCAGCATTTT. Encoded protein: CAWSPLGGRNQPQHF.

To note about this clone: The junction departs from germline at one end; a sequencing error may be responsible. V and J are TRBV15 and TRBJ2-3, with D possibly TRBD2 on 6 matching bases. In germline, CDR1 is LNHNV, CDR2 YYDKDF (reference sequence). The CDR3 sequence is 16 residues long. CDR3 sequence reads: CATSRGQRASTDAQYF. In DNA, the CDR3 is TGTGCCACCAGCAGAGGACAGCGGGCGAGCACAGATGCGCAGTATTTT.

This clone was seen a handful of times. The chain uses TRBV19 and TRBJ2-2; D uncertain. CDR3 size: 9 residues. The V gene's germline CDR1 is LNHDA and CDR2 SQIVND (reference sequence). The chain's CDR3 is CARRRELFF. CDR3 nucleotides: TGTGCAAGGCGGAGGGAGCTGTTTTTT.

This clone was seen a handful of times. J is TRBJ1-2 and V is TRBV6-1; D remains unclear. Trimming shortened V by 5 bases and J by 1 base, and 11 bases separated the two germline ends. Germline assignment: CDR1 MNHNS and CDR2 SASEGT. CDR3 length equals 14 residues. CDR3 loop: CASSKRSDNYGYTF. The CDR3 coding sequence is TGTGCCAGCAGTAAGAGGTCAGATAACTATGGCTACACCTTC.

V and J are TRBV7-9 and TRBJ1-1; D is uncertain. Trimming shortened V by 5 bases and J by 7 bases, and 17 bases separated the two germline ends. CDR1 SEHNR and CDR2 FQNEAQ come from the germline V gene (reference sequence). The CDR3 contains 14 residues. The DNA for the CDR3 is TGTGCCAGCAGCCCCCGGGGAGGGTTTAATGAAGCTTTCTTT. Residues: CASSPRGGFNEAFF.

This chain uses TRBV9 with TRBJ1-1; D is unclear. The CDR3 sequence is 14 residues long. The germline gives CDR1 SGDLS, CDR2 YYNGEE. Deletions cut 4 bases from V and 0 bases from J, with 10 bases between. The CDR3 spells CASSPTPLNTEAFF. Here the CDR3 DNA reads TGTGCCAGCAGCCCCACACCTTTGAACACTGAAGCTTTCTTT.

This sequence joins TRBV11-2 and TRBJ2-1, with 7 bases lining up with TRBD2. After removal of 6 bases from V and 6 bases from J, the junction contained 8 bases not matched to a gene. CDR3 length: 14 residues. Germline assignment: CDR1 SGHAT and CDR2 FQNNGV. The chain's CDR3 is CASSSRLALNEQFF. The CDR3 DNA follows: TGTGCCAGCAGTTCCCGACTAGCCCTCAATGAGCAGTTCTTC.

The sample holds a few counts of this clone. The CDR3 spells CSVEGRTLTSGGIDNEQFF. The CDR3 DNA sequence: TGCAGCGTTGAAGGCCGAACCCTGACTAGCGGGGGGATAGACAATGAGCAGTTCTTC. The chain has TRBV29-1 and TRBJ2-1; 13 bases align to TRBD2. Germline V gene sequence: CDR1 SQVTM, CDR2 ANQGSEA. The ends lost 1 base at V and 5 bases at J; junction bases unmatched: 14. The CDR3 consists of 19 residues.

The chain carries TRBV4-1 and TRBJ2-3, with D perhaps matching TRBD2 (5 bases). Trimming pared 4 bases from V and 1 base from J, leaving 12 bases between. The V gene's germline CDR1 is MGHRA and CDR2 YSYEKL. The CDR3 sequence is 15 residues long. Here the CDR3 reads CASSLRGIGTDTQYF. The CDR3 nucleotides are TGCGCCAGCAGCCTACGGGGAATCGGCACAGATACGCAGTATTTT.

This clone was counted only a few times. The genes are TRBV29-1 and TRBJ2-1; TRBD2 agrees at 11 bases. The CDR3 extends over 15 amino acids. Germline assignment: CDR1 SQVTM and CDR2 ANQGSEA. V gave up 5 bases and J gave up 9 bases; unmatched junction bases: 12. The CDR3, as DNA: TGCAGCGTTCCTAGCGGGGGGACTTTCACAAGTGAGCAGTTCTTC. Protein sequence: CSVPSGGTFTSEQFF.

This clone was seen a single time. Other DNA sequences in this specimen translate into the identical CDR3. Here the CDR3 reads CASSQGGSVGYEQYF. CDR3 DNA: TGTGCCAGCAGCCAAGGTGGAAGCGTAGGCTACGAGCAGTACTTC. J is TRBJ2-7 and V is TRBV4-2; no reliable D call. This CDR3 has 15 amino acids. CDR1 is LGHNA, CDR2 YNFKEQ, per germline. The ends were cut back, 1 base at V and 3 bases at J, with 13 bases in the middle.

There are a few counts of this clone. The chain has TRBV7-2 and TRBJ1-5, with a tentative D call TRBD1 (6 bases). The ends were cut back, 1 base at V and 6 bases at J, with 16 bases in the middle. The CDR3 has 16 amino acids. The germline V gene has CDR1 SGHTA and CDR2 FQGNSA. CDR3 coding DNA: TGTGCCAGCAGCTTAGACTCCGGGGGGCGGTTTCAGCCCCAGCATTTT. Encoded protein: CASSLDSGGRFQPQHF. Full variable domain (missing parts from reference TRBV7-2 and TRBJ1-5): GAGVSQSPSNKVTEKGKDVELRCDPISGHTALYWYRQSLGQGLEFLIYFQGNSAPDKSGLPSDRFSAERTGGSVSTLTIQRTQQEDSAVYLCASSLDSGGRFQPQHFGDGTRLSIL.

V usage is TRBV7-2 and J usage is TRBJ2-3, with D maybe TRBD2 (6 bases). Germline CDR1 reads SGHTA; CDR2 reads FQGNSA. The V gene lost 6 bases and the J gene lost 6 bases, with 13 bases spanning the gap. The CDR3 sequence is 13 residues long. In nucleotides, the CDR3 is TGTGCCAGCAGACCGGGACTCACGGATACGCAGTATTTT. This codes for CASRPGLTDTQYF.

This clone was picked up a small number of times. The chain uses TRBV25-1 and TRBJ2-7; a weak D match, TRBD1 (7 bases). CDR3 length equals 14 residues. Trimming took off 1 base at V and 5 bases at J, with 12 bases between the two ends. The germline gives CDR1 MGHDK, CDR2 SYGVNS. This CDR3 is CASSESRGRNEQYF. DNA of the CDR3: TGTGCCAGCAGTGAATCCAGGGGGAGGAACGAGCAGTACTTC.

The chain has TRBV30 and TRBJ1-1, with 8 positions matching TRBD1. The germline CDR1 and CDR2 sequences are GTSNPN and SVGIG (reference sequence). This CDR3 spans 13 amino acids. V lost 3 bases and J lost 4; bases outside the gene matches: 4. The CDR3 here is CAWSETGATEAFF. The CDR3 DNA reads as TGTGCCTGGAGCGAGACAGGGGCCACTGAAGCTTTCTTT. The variable domain in full, with the rest retrieved from reference TRBV30 and TRBJ1-1, is SQTIHQWPATLVQPVGSPLSLECTVEGTSNPNLYWYRQAAGRGLQLLFYSVGIGQISSEVPQNLSASRPQDRQFILSSKKLLLSDSGFYLCAWSETGATEAFFGQGTRLTVV.

This clone was counted a few times. The chain uses TRBV5-1 and TRBJ2-1; TRBD1 matches at 12 bases. V dropped 4 bases and J dropped 4; count of bases not matched to a gene: 6. The CDR3 is 16 amino acids. From germline, CDR1 is SGHRS and CDR2 YFSETQ. CDR3 DNA sequence: TGCGCCAGCAGCGCCCCGGGACAGGGGGCTTACAATGAGCAGTTCTTC. Its protein product is CASSAPGQGAYNEQFF.

The chain links TRBV2 to TRBJ2-2, with 8 positions matching TRBD1. The CDR3 length is 14 residues. Germline V gene data show CDR1 as SNHLY and CDR2 as FYNNEI. V lost 8 bases, J lost 6 bases, and 8 bases stayed unmatched. In DNA form, the CDR3 reads TGTGCCAGCTTCGAACAGGGGGTCTCCGGGGAGCTGTTTTTT. Translation: CASFEQGVSGELFF.

This clone was seen more than once but under ten times. The chain has TRBV13 and TRBJ2-7; 9 nucleotides align to TRBD2. The junction had 8 bases not matched to a gene; V was cut back by 5 bases and J by 6 bases. Germline CDR1 PRHDT, CDR2 FYEKMQ (reference sequence). The CDR3 has 14 residues. The DNA for the CDR3 is TGTGCCAGCAGCCCGGGACTAGCCTCTCTCGAGCAGTACTTC. Translated, it gives CASSPGLASLEQYF.

This clone has a handful of counts. This chain uses TRBV6-1 with TRBJ1-6; 9 nucleotides align to TRBD1. The CDR3 covers 17 residues. Germline values: CDR1 MNHNS, CDR2 SASEGT. V was clipped by 3 bases and J by 8 bases; unmatched bases: 11. CDR3 loop: CASSDVFGTGRDSPLHF. Written as DNA, the CDR3 is TGTGCCAGCAGTGACGTCTTCGGGACAGGGAGGGATTCACCCCTCCACTTT.